The 30 T cell receptor beta chains presented below share a single source sample, sequenced in a study of blood T cell repertoires in COVID-19. Profiling relied on immunoSEQ multiplex PCR, and the TCRdb table lists in-frame clones only, not all of them. The data contain 250,000 to 300,000 clones, 87% of them singletons. The sample comprised peripheral blood. The source of these receptors is a woman between 50 and 59 years old who had recovered from COVID-19.

The V and J genes are TRBV5-4 and TRBJ2-5, with TRBD2 identical over 8 bases. Trimming removed 4 bases from V and 5 bases from J; junction bases left unmatched: 13. Per germline, CDR1 SGHNT and CDR2 YYREEE (reference sequence). The CDR3 runs to 16 residues. This CDR3 is CASSPYGSGGHETQYF. The CDR3 coding sequence is TGTGCCAGCAGCCCCTATGGATCGGGGGGGCATGAGACCCAGTACTTC.

The rearrangement uses TRBV28 and TRBJ1-3; 8 bases align to TRBD1. Germline assignment: CDR1 MDHEN and CDR2 SYDVKM. The trim removed 6 bases at V and 4 bases at J, leaving 8 bases unmatched. The CDR3 contains 15 residues. The CDR3, as DNA: TGTGCCAGCAGCCCCAGGGGGCGGATCGGAAACACCATATATTTT. Protein: CASSPRGRIGNTIYF.

This sequence joins TRBV24-1 and TRBJ2-7, with 10 bases lining up with TRBD1. The CDR3 has 14 amino acids. CDR1 and CDR2 (germline): KGHDR, SFDVKD. With V trimmed by 7 bases and J by 1 base, 3 bases remained unmatched. CDR3: CATRGDRGSYEQYF. In DNA form, the CDR3 reads TGTGCCACCAGGGGGGACAGGGGATCCTACGAGCAGTACTTC.

This chain uses TRBV7-8 with TRBJ1-2, with D unresolved. This CDR3 is built from 15 residues. Germline loops: CDR1 SGHVS, CDR2 FQNEAQ. Trimming shortened V by 7 bases and J by 0 bases, and 15 bases separated the two germline ends. The CDR3 DNA follows: TGTGCCAGCACCCCCCCGGGATTAGCTAACTATGGCTACACCTTC. Protein sequence: CASTPPGLANYGYTF.

The chain combines TRBV5-4 with TRBJ1-5, with a tentative D call TRBD1 (5 bases). The CDR3 covers 15 residues. Germline CDR1 and CDR2: SGHNT and YYREEE (reference sequence). Trimming pared 3 bases from V and 3 bases from J, leaving 13 bases between. The CDR3 nucleotides read TGTGCCAGCAGCTGGGGGGGACGGACCAATCAGCCCCAGCATTTT. Translation: CASSWGGRTNQPQHF.

In this sample, this clone turned up a few times. CDR3 region: CASSLGTGGAFF. The CDR3 DNA reads as TGTGCCAGCAGTCTAGGGACAGGGGGAGCTTTCTTT. The rearrangement uses TRBV27 and TRBJ1-1; 11 bases line up with TRBD1. From germline, CDR1 is MNHEY and CDR2 SMNVEV (reference sequence). V shed 5 bases, J shed 10 bases, and the junction held 3 bases outside the gene matches. The CDR3 is 12 amino acids.

The chain joins TRBV15 to TRBJ2-7; 8 bases map to TRBD2. This CDR3 has 16 residues. V was pared by 0 bases and J by 5 bases, with 9 bases of the junction left unmatched. Looked up from germline, CDR1 is LNHNV and CDR2 is YYDKDF (reference sequence). The CDR3 sequence: CATSRDRRAGAHEQYF. As DNA, the CDR3 is TGTGCCACCAGCAGAGACCGAAGAGCGGGAGCTCACGAGCAGTACTTC.

This clone came up once. This sequence joins TRBV29-1 and TRBJ1-2; 8 bases align to TRBD1. Looked up from germline, CDR1 is SQVTM and CDR2 is ANQGSEA. V was clipped by 1 base and J by 8 bases; unmatched bases: 18. The CDR3 runs to 17 residues. CDR3 sequence (DNA): TGCAGCGTTGAAGTCTTCTACGGGACGACTTGGACAGGGGGCTACACCTTC. It yields the protein CSVEVFYGTTWTGGYTF.

The chain employs TRBV18 and TRBJ2-1; D is unresolved. Germline loops: CDR1 KGHSH, CDR2 LQKENI. The CDR3 sequence is 14 residues long. The germline V and J ends were trimmed by 0 bases and 4 bases, with 7 bases remaining between them. CDR3 DNA: TGTGCCAGCTCACCACCGCTTACTTACAATGAGCAGTTCTTC. Translation: CASSPPLTYNEQFF.

V usage is TRBV27 and J usage is TRBJ2-1; 11 bases fit TRBD2. Trimming at V came to 6 bases and at J to 6 bases, leaving 10 bases not matched to a gene. Per the germline V gene, CDR1 is MNHEY and CDR2 is SMNVEV (reference sequence). CDR3 length: 16 amino acids. The CDR3 sequence is CASSKYPGTSGNEQFF. The CDR3 DNA is TGTGCCAGCAGCAAATATCCGGGGACTAGCGGCAATGAGCAGTTCTTC.

V is TRBV29-1 and J is TRBJ1-5; 8 bases fit TRBD1. Germline CDR1 SQVTM, CDR2 ANQGSEA. V was clipped by 5 bases and J by 3 bases; unmatched bases: 3. This CDR3 region has 13 residues. Here the CDR3 reads CSVRQGTNQPQHF. Written as DNA, the CDR3 is TGCAGCGTTAGACAGGGGACCAATCAGCCCCAGCATTTT. Using reference TRBV29-1 and TRBJ1-5 for the parts outside the CDR3, the full variable domain is SAVISQKPSRDICQRGTSLTIQCQVDSQVTMMFWYRQQPGQSLTLIATANQGSEATYESGFVIDKFPISRPNLTFSTLTVSNMSPEDSSIYLCSVRQGTNQPQHFGDGTRLSIL.

V and J are TRBV7-9 and TRBJ2-7, with 7 nucleotides matching TRBD1. V lost 5 bases, J lost 2 bases, and 9 bases stayed unmatched. Germline lookup yields CDR1 SEHNR and CDR2 FQNEAQ (reference sequence). The length of the CDR3 is 15 residues. The DNA of the CDR3 is TGTGCCAGCAGCCCCCGGACAGGAGTCGCCTACGAGCAGTACTTC. It translates to CASSPRTGVAYEQYF.

This clone has just one count. J is TRBJ1-4 and V is TRBV27, with no clear D. The germline V gene has CDR1 MNHEY and CDR2 SMNVEV (reference sequence). Trimming removed 4 bases from V and 8 bases from J, with 14 bases in between. CDR3 length: 14 amino acids. The CDR3 is CASSSPAAGEKLFF. Here the CDR3 DNA reads TGTGCCAGCAGTTCCCCGGCTGCCGGGGAAAAACTGTTTTTT.

The rearrangement uses TRBV28 and TRBJ2-1; TRBD2 matches at 12 bases. Trimming took 9 bases from V and 4 from J; bases not matched to a gene: 7. The CDR3 contains 15 residues. CDR1 MDHEN and CDR2 SYDVKM come from the germline V gene. CDR3 nucleotides: TGTGCCAGTTACTCTAGCGGGAGGGATTACAATGAGCAGTTCTTC. It yields the protein CASYSSGRDYNEQFF.

This clone was seen once. The chain recombines TRBV10-2 with TRBJ2-1; 9 nucleotides agree with TRBD1. CDR3 length equals 15 residues. V was clipped by 7 bases and J by 4 bases; unmatched bases: 8. The V gene's germline CDR1 is WSHSY and CDR2 SAAADI. The CDR3 is CASIPQGQGYNEQFF. CDR3 sequence (DNA): TGCGCCAGCATTCCCCAGGGACAGGGTTACAATGAGCAGTTCTTC.

V and J are TRBV10-2 and TRBJ2-1, with no clear D. Germline CDR1 and CDR2: WSHSY and SAAADI. The CDR3 is 15 amino acids. Trimming shortened V by 3 bases and J by 0 bases, and 9 bases separated the two germline ends. CDR3 DNA sequence: TGCGCCAGCAGTGACTGGCGGCGCTCCTACAATGAGCAGTTCTTC. Its protein is CASSDWRRSYNEQFF.

This chain connects TRBV27 to TRBJ2-1; a possible D gene is TRBD1 (6 bases). CDR3 length equals 13 residues. Germline loops: CDR1 MNHEY, CDR2 SMNVEV (reference sequence). Trimming took 6 bases from V and 5 from J, leaving 11 bases between them. CDR3 residues: CASRMTGNNEQFF. In nucleotides, the CDR3 is TGTGCCAGCAGGATGACAGGAAACAATGAGCAGTTCTTC.

J is TRBJ1-5 and V is TRBV28, with 7 bases lining up with TRBD1. V lost 2 bases, J lost 4 bases, and 11 bases stayed unmatched. The CDR3 contains 17 residues. The germline CDR1 and CDR2 sequences are MDHEN and SYDVKM. CDR3 bases: TGTGCCAGCAGTTTAGTCGGGCGCTACAGGGGAAATCAGCCCCAGCATTTT. Translating gives CASSLVGRYRGNQPQHF.

The chain links TRBV6-6 to TRBJ2-7; 8 nucleotides match TRBD2. The trim removed 5 bases at V and 1 base at J, leaving 7 bases unmatched. The CDR3 covers 15 residues. Germline loops: CDR1 MNHNY, CDR2 SVGAGI (reference sequence). The CDR3 DNA follows: TGTGCCAGCAGTGTCCAAACTAGCGGTTCCTACGAGCAGTACTTC. Amino acids: CASSVQTSGSYEQYF.

Written as DNA, the CDR3 is TGTGCCAGTAGTTTTAGCGGGTCAGACTACGAGCAGTACTTC. As protein: CASSFSGSDYEQYF. V and J are TRBV19 and TRBJ2-7, with 7 bases fitting TRBD2. The V gene end was trimmed by 5 bases and the J gene end by 3 bases; junction bases not matched to a gene: 7. Germline V gene sequence: CDR1 LNHDA, CDR2 SQIVND (reference sequence). The CDR3 totals 14 residues.

J is TRBJ2-1 and V is TRBV7-3, with D perhaps matching TRBD1 (6 bases). V was cut by 5 bases and J by 2 bases, with 13 bases left in between. Germline CDR1 is SGHTA and CDR2 is FQGTGA. CDR3 size: 15 residues. The CDR3 DNA reads as TGTGCCAGCAGCCCGGCCGGGACAACCTACAATGAGCAGTTCTTC. Translation: CASSPAGTTYNEQFF.

The chain combines TRBV2 with TRBJ2-7; 11 bases line up with TRBD2. The ends lost 4 bases at V and 2 bases at J; junction bases unmatched: 7. The CDR3 consists of 16 residues. Germline lookup yields CDR1 SNHLY and CDR2 FYNNEI. The DNA for the CDR3 is TGTGCCAGCAGTGGTCAGATAGCGGGAGGGCCCTACGAGCAGTACTTC. Residues: CASSGQIAGGPYEQYF.

The gene calls are TRBV7-2 and TRBJ1-3, with 10 bases lining up with TRBD1. Germline CDR1 SGHTA, CDR2 FQGNSA. The V and J ends lost 2 bases and 3 bases, in that order; junction bases with no gene match: 1. This CDR3 comprises 15 residues. CDR3: CASSLWTGGGNTIYF. The CDR3, as DNA: TGTGCCAGCAGCTTATGGACAGGGGGTGGAAACACCATATATTTT.

The rearrangement links TRBV30 to TRBJ1-5; D is uncertain. Germline values: CDR1 GTSNPN, CDR2 SVGIG (reference sequence). The CDR3 runs to 13 residues. V was pared by 1 base and J by 9 bases, with 13 bases between. The CDR3 reads CAWSETHSGPQHF. The CDR3 DNA is TGTGCCTGGAGTGAGACCCACTCGGGGCCCCAGCATTTT.

This chain links TRBV10-3 with TRBJ1-5; D is undetermined. V was trimmed by 2 bases and J by 3 bases, leaving 8 bases between them. CDR1 and CDR2 from the germline V gene are ENHRY and SYGVKD. The CDR3 sequence is 14 residues long. CDR3 in amino acids: CAISEEVLNQPQHF. The CDR3 DNA sequence: TGTGCCATCAGTGAGGAGGTTCTCAATCAGCCCCAGCATTTT.

The rearrangement links TRBV18 to TRBJ2-7; D gene ambiguous. The length of the CDR3 is 13 residues. V was clipped by 3 bases and J by 7 bases, with 13 bases between them. Germline CDR1 and CDR2: KGHSH and LQKENI. CDR3 protein: CASSPQADLEQYF. The CDR3 DNA is TGTGCCAGCTCACCTCAGGCTGATTTGGAGCAGTACTTC. The entire variable domain, with the rest obtained from reference TRBV18 and TRBJ2-7, is as follows: NAGVMQNPRHLVRRRGQEARLRCSPMKGHSHVYWYRQLPEEGLKFMVYLQKENIIDESGMPKERFSAEFPKEGPSILRIQQVVRGDSAAYFCASSPQADLEQYFGPGTRLTVT.

The chain is built from TRBV5-5 and TRBJ2-3; D may be TRBD1 (6 bases). CDR1 and CDR2 from the germline V gene are SGHKS and YYEKEE (reference sequence). There are 16 residues in the CDR3. Trimming shortened V by 5 bases and J by 2 bases, and 18 bases separated the two germline ends. This CDR3 is CASSQTGSLATDTQYF. The CDR3 DNA sequence: TGTGCCAGCAGTCAAACAGGGTCTCTAGCCACAGATACGCAGTATTTT.

This clone was seen only once. This chain connects TRBV23-1 to TRBJ2-7; 8 bases agree with TRBD2. TRBV23-1 is identified as an open reading frame with a role that is uncertain. Losses at the gene ends were 0 bases for V and 4 bases for J; bases not matched to a gene: 8. The CDR3 length is 16 residues. The CDR3 nucleotides read TGCGCCAGCAGTCAATCGGCAAGCGGGAGCACATACGAGCAGTACTTC. This codes for CASSQSASGSTYEQYF.

CDR3 sequence (DNA): TGCGCCAGCAGTCACAGGGGTTGCGGCTACACCTTC. Protein sequence: CASSHRGCGYTF. The chain is built from TRBV23-1 and TRBJ1-2, with D possibly TRBD1 on 6 matching bases. TRBV23-1 is known as an ORF, though its function is uncertain. V lost 3 bases to trimming and J lost 8 bases, with 10 bases between them. This CDR3 comprises 12 residues.

The rearrangement joins TRBV24-1 to TRBJ2-7, with D possibly matching TRBD2 (6 bases). The germline V gene encodes CDR1 KGHDR and CDR2 SFDVKD. Trimming left V 0 bases short and J 7 bases short, with 18 bases between. The CDR3 spans 16 residues. CDR3 nucleotides: TGTGCCACCAGTGATTTGAGGCGGGGAGGAAATTTGGAGCAGTACTTC. It codes for CATSDLRRGGNLEQYF.